These 25 T cell receptor beta chains were sequenced from one sample in a study of cytomegalovirus exposure and HLA in healthy donors (dated by TCRdb to about 2017). Libraries came from the immunoSEQ multiplex PCR assay. For the multiplex PCR, a mixture combining 60 forward primers for TCR Vbeta segments and 13 reverse primers for TCR Jbeta segments was used. The table comes from immuneACCESS by way of TCRdb, which keeps in-frame sequences with V and J called. Part of the clones is missing from these tables; in studies checked, under half for an unresolved V gene and the rest for unknown reasons. Here the sample has around 180,000 clones; roughly 71% occur a single time. The ten largest account for roughly 1.6% of the sample. Specimen: PBMCs. The source of these receptors is a girl aged 5-17 years in good health and CMV-seronegative.

This clone was counted only a few times. This sequence joins TRBV9 and TRBJ2-5, with 11 bases matching TRBD2. The V segment lost 4 bases and the J segment 2 bases; nucleotides outside the gene matches: 7. Germline V CDR1 and CDR2: SGDLS, YYNGEE. The CDR3 extends over 16 amino acids. Here the CDR3 reads CASSRTGTSGQETQYF. CDR3 sequence (DNA): TGTGCCAGCAGCAGAACCGGGACTAGCGGACAAGAGACCCAGTACTTC.

The chain links TRBV7-8 to TRBJ2-7; 11 bases are a match to TRBD2. The germline V gene has CDR1 SGHVS and CDR2 FQNEAQ. V dropped 3 bases and J dropped 2; count of bases not matched to a gene: 6. This CDR3 comprises 16 residues. The CDR3 DNA reads TGTGCCAGCAGCTTCCCTCTAGCGGGGGGACCCTACGAGCAGTACTTC. It specifies CASSFPLAGGPYEQYF.

CDR3 in DNA: TGTGCCAGCAGGGACAGGGGCACAGATACGCAGTATTTT. Amino acid sequence: CASRDRGTDTQYF. The J gene is TRBJ2-3, the V gene TRBV6-1, with TRBD1 matching over 8 bases. The CDR3 length is 13 residues. The J segment lost 1 base and the V segment lost 6 bases, leaving 0 bases of the junction unmatched. Germline CDR1 MNHNS, CDR2 SASEGT.

The chain recombines TRBV5-4 with TRBJ1-1, with 7 bases lining up with TRBD1. V lost 5 bases, J lost 7 bases, and 11 bases stayed unmatched. CDR1 and CDR2 (germline): SGHNT, YYREEE (reference sequence). This CDR3 contains 14 residues. The CDR3 sequence: CASSQTGVRGEAFF. The DNA of the CDR3 is TGTGCCAGCAGTCAAACAGGGGTTAGGGGTGAAGCTTTCTTT.

This clone was seen once. The chain couples TRBV30 to TRBJ1-5; tentatively, D is TRBD1 (6 bases). From germline, CDR1 is GTSNPN and CDR2 SVGIG (reference sequence). V lost 2 bases and J lost 4, with 12 bases in between. The CDR3 has 14 residues. This CDR3 is CAWSTGQSNQPQHF. In nucleotides, the CDR3 is TGTGCCTGGAGTACCGGACAGTCGAATCAGCCCCAGCATTTT.

The rearrangement links TRBV5-1 to TRBJ2-3, with 8 bases fitting TRBD2. Trimming cost V 4 bases and J 2 bases; bases outside gene matches: 12. This CDR3 spans 17 amino acids. The germline gives CDR1 SGHRS, CDR2 YFSETQ. CDR3: CASSPTGTSPFTDTQYF. The DNA for the CDR3 is TGCGCCAGCAGCCCCACCGGGACTAGTCCATTCACAGATACGCAGTATTTT.

There are a few counts of this clone. The V and J genes are TRBV18 and TRBJ2-2; 10 nucleotides match TRBD1. Germline CDR1 KGHSH, CDR2 LQKENI. The J segment lost 4 bases and the V segment lost 1 base, leaving 9 bases of the junction unmatched. The CDR3 sequence is 18 residues long. The chain's CDR3 is CASSPLSTGQGTTGELFF. DNA of the CDR3: TGTGCCAGCTCACCACTTTCGACGGGACAGGGGACCACCGGGGAGCTGTTTTTT.

The chain employs TRBV5-1 and TRBJ2-1; 7 nucleotides match TRBD2. This CDR3 is 16 amino acids long. The trim removed 2 bases at V and 0 bases at J, leaving 5 bases unmatched. Germline CDR1 SGHRS, CDR2 YFSETQ. The CDR3, as DNA: TGCGCCAGCAGCTTAGGCGGGGGAAGCTCCTACAATGAGCAGTTCTTC. Translating it yields CASSLGGGSSYNEQFF.

The gene calls are TRBV10-3 and TRBJ1-2, with 7 bases identical to TRBD1. The CDR3 runs 13 residues. J was trimmed by 8 bases and V by 2 bases; bases with no gene match: 5. Looked up from germline, CDR1 is ENHRY and CDR2 is SYGVKD. The chain's CDR3 is CAISEEPGGGYTF. Here the CDR3 DNA reads TGTGCCATCAGTGAGGAACCAGGGGGAGGCTACACCTTC.

V and J are TRBV19 and TRBJ1-5; D not resolved. V dropped 4 bases and J dropped 0 bases, with 10 bases sitting between them. The CDR3 is made up of 15 amino acids. Germline loops: CDR1 LNHDA, CDR2 SQIVND (reference sequence). The CDR3 region is CASSSTVNSNQPQHF. In nucleotides, the CDR3 is TGTGCCAGTAGTAGCACAGTAAATAGCAATCAGCCCCAGCATTTT. Full variable domain (rest looked up from reference TRBV19 and TRBJ1-5): DGGITQSPKYLFRKEGQNVTLSCEQNLNHDAMYWYRQDPGQGLRLIYYSQIVNDFQKGDIAEGYSVSREKKESFPLTVTSAQKNPTAFYLCASSSTVNSNQPQHFGDGTRLSIL.

This rearrangement joins TRBV30 to TRBJ1-2, with TRBD1 as a possible D gene (5 bases). The CDR3 totals 13 residues. The V end was cut by 3 bases, the J end by 7 bases, with 15 bases between. Germline CDR1 is GTSNPN and CDR2 is SVGIG (reference sequence). The CDR3 loop is CAWSPQGGSGYTF. In DNA form, the CDR3 reads TGTGCCTGGAGCCCCCAGGGAGGAAGTGGCTACACCTTC.

This rearrangement joins TRBV13 to TRBJ1-2, with D tentatively TRBD1 (6 bases). The germline V gene has CDR1 PRHDT and CDR2 FYEKMQ (reference sequence). CDR3 length: 15 amino acids. V shed 2 bases and J shed 3 bases, with 13 bases lying between them. The CDR3 DNA sequence: TGTGCCAGCAGCTTATCCCAGGGGAGGGACTATGGCTACACCTTC. This codes for CASSLSQGRDYGYTF.

The V call is TRBV11-3, the J call TRBJ2-2; maybe TRBD2 (5 bases). CDR1 and CDR2 from the germline V gene are SGHNT and YENEEA. The CDR3 runs 13 residues. V was cut by 1 base and J by 5 bases, with 5 bases left in between. The CDR3 DNA follows: TGTGCCAGCAGCTTAGGGAGGACCGGGGAGCTGTTTTTT. It encodes CASSLGRTGELFF.

CDR3 region: CASSFLSGTGGYNEQFF. For the CDR3, the DNA is TGTGCCAGCAGCTTTTTAAGCGGGACAGGGGGTTACAATGAGCAGTTCTTC. This chain connects TRBV5-4 to TRBJ2-1; 11 nucleotides line up with TRBD1. Germline V CDR1 and CDR2: SGHNT, YYREEE (reference sequence). V gave up 2 bases and J gave up 4 bases; unmatched junction bases: 8. The CDR3 totals 17 residues.

The V call is TRBV5-5, the J call TRBJ2-5; the match to TRBD2 covers 11 bases. Germline V CDR1 and CDR2: SGHKS, YYEKEE (reference sequence). V lost 3 bases to trimming and J lost 5 bases; unmatched junction nucleotides: 12. The CDR3 length is 17 residues. CDR3 sequence reads: CASSSFPVAGGPETQYF. Here the CDR3 DNA reads TGTGCCAGCAGCTCGTTTCCGGTAGCGGGGGGGCCGGAGACCCAGTACTTC.

This chain links TRBV27 with TRBJ2-1; TRBD2 agrees at 14 bases. The CDR3 is 15 residues long. Trimming at V came to 5 bases and at J to 10 bases, leaving 7 bases not matched to a gene. Germline CDR1 reads MNHEY; CDR2 reads SMNVEV (reference sequence). CDR3 coding DNA: TGTGCCAGCAGTCCCTCGGGACTAGCGGGGGACGAGCAGTTCTTC. Its translation is CASSPSGLAGDEQFF.

A single count supports this clone. The chain links TRBV5-1 to TRBJ1-3; D perhaps matches TRBD1 (5 bases). V was shortened by 0 bases and J by 0 bases, with 10 bases between the two germline ends. The CDR3 sequence is 16 residues long. The germline V gene has CDR1 SGHRS and CDR2 YFSETQ. In DNA, the CDR3 is TGCGCCAGCAGCTTGGCCCCAGGGAACTCTGGAAACACCATATATTTT. Translating gives CASSLAPGNSGNTIYF.

This chain uses TRBV11-3 with TRBJ2-7; D uncertain. The V gene's germline CDR1 is SGHNT and CDR2 YENEEA. The germline V and J ends were trimmed by 2 bases and 2 bases, with 10 bases remaining between them. This CDR3 has 14 residues. The CDR3 region is CASSLSSSTYEQYF. As DNA, the CDR3 is TGTGCCAGCAGCTTAAGCTCATCAACCTACGAGCAGTACTTC. The full variable domain, in which reference TRBV11-3 and TRBJ2-7 provide the parts outside the CDR3, is EAGVVQSPRYKIIEKKQPVAFWCNPISGHNTLYWYLQNLGQGPELLIRYENEEAVDDSQLPKDRFSAERLKGVDSTLKIQPAELGDSAVYLCASSLSSSTYEQYFGPGTRLTVT.

V is TRBV5-1 and J is TRBJ2-5; 7 bases are a match to TRBD1. The CDR3 is made up of 16 amino acids. V lost 0 bases, J lost 5 bases, and 10 bases stayed unmatched. The germline V gene encodes CDR1 SGHRS and CDR2 YFSETQ. CDR3 residues: CASSLAGAGGTETQYF. In DNA, the CDR3 is TGCGCCAGCAGCTTGGCCGGGGCAGGGGGTACGGAGACCCAGTACTTC.

The chain joins TRBV5-1 to TRBJ1-6, with a tentative D call TRBD1 (5 bases). Per germline, CDR1 SGHRS and CDR2 YFSETQ. V gave up 2 bases and J gave up 7 bases, with 16 bases separating them. The CDR3 totals 16 residues. The CDR3 sequence is CASSLAPAGENSPLHF. DNA of the CDR3: TGCGCCAGCAGCTTAGCCCCCGCGGGGGAGAATTCACCCCTCCACTTT. Filled out from reference TRBV5-1 and TRBJ1-6, the complete variable domain reads KAGVTQTPRYLIKTRGQQVTLSCSPISGHRSVSWYQQTPGQGLQFLFEYFSETQRNKGNFPGRFSGRQFSNSRSEMNVSTLELGDSALYLCASSLAPAGENSPLHFGNGTRLTVT.

The V gene is TRBV19, the J gene TRBJ2-5, with TRBD2 identical over 8 bases. CDR3 length equals 18 residues. Germline-derived CDR1 and CDR2 are LNHDA and SQIVND (reference sequence). The J segment lost 4 bases and the V segment lost 4 bases, leaving 17 bases of the junction unmatched. The CDR3 sequence: CASSRGRWSGGERETQYF. CDR3 coding DNA: TGTGCCAGTAGTAGAGGTAGATGGAGCGGGGGTGAAAGAGAGACCCAGTACTTC.

The count of this clone is one. V gene TRBV5-4 combines with J gene TRBJ1-2; no clear D gene. V was trimmed by 1 base and J by 4 bases, leaving 8 bases between them. The CDR3 runs to 13 residues. CDR1 is SGHNT and CDR2 is YYREEE in the germline V gene (reference sequence). Written as DNA, the CDR3 is TGTGCCAGCAGCTTGCTACAGTCCTATGGCTACACCTTC. Encoded protein: CASSLLQSYGYTF.

This clone appeared once. The CDR3 nucleotides are TGTGCCAGCAGCCCCGGGGGACAGAAGAACACTGAAGCTTTCTTT. Its translation: CASSPGGQKNTEAFF. The chain recombines TRBV13 with TRBJ1-1; 7 bases match TRBD1. The CDR3 contains 15 residues. V gave up 5 bases and J gave up 1 base; unmatched junction bases: 7. The germline CDR1 and CDR2 sequences are PRHDT and FYEKMQ (reference sequence). The entire variable domain, with the rest obtained from reference TRBV13 and TRBJ1-1, is as follows: AAGVIQSPRHLIKEKRETATLKCYPIPRHDTVYWYQQGPGQDPQFLISFYEKMQSDKGSIPDRFSAQQFSDYHSELNMSSLELGDSALYFCASSPGGQKNTEAFFGQGTRLTVV.

The chain has TRBV11-2 and TRBJ1-1; 9 bases map to TRBD1. The CDR3 loop spans 15 amino acids. Germline loops: CDR1 SGHAT, CDR2 FQNNGV. V trimming: 6 bases; J trimming: 6 bases; junction bases outside the gene matches: 11. The CDR3 sequence is CASRQRQGERPEAFF. The CDR3 DNA reads as TGTGCCAGCAGACAAAGACAGGGGGAGCGTCCTGAAGCTTTCTTT. Variable domain in full (rest from reference TRBV11-2 and TRBJ1-1): EAGVAQSPRYKIIEKRQSVAFWCNPISGHATLYWYQQILGQGPKLLIQFQNNGVVDDSQLPKDRFSAERLKGVDSTLKIQPAKLEDSAVYLCASRQRQGERPEAFFGQGTRLTVV.

The chain carries TRBV7-6 and TRBJ1-1, with a tentative D call TRBD1 (6 bases). V lost 5 bases and J 3 bases, leaving 16 bases between the germline ends. Germline V lookup: CDR1 SGHVS, CDR2 FNYEAQ. This CDR3 contains 15 residues. This CDR3 reads CASSLLETGYTEAFF. CDR3 nucleotides: TGTGCCAGCAGCCTCCTAGAGACAGGCTACACTGAAGCTTTCTTT.